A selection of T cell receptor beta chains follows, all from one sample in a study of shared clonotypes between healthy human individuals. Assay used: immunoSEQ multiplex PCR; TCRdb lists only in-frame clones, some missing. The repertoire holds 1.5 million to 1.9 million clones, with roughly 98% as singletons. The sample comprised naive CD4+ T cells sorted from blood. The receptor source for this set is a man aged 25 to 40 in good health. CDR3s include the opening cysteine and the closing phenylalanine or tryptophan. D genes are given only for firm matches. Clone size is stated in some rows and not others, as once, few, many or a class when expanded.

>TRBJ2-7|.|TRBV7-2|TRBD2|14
CASSFLAGDPEQYF
TGTGCCAGCAGCTTTTTAGCGGGAGATCCCGAGCAGTACTTC
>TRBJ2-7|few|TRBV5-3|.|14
CARSLASWVREQYF
TGTGCCAGAAGCTTGGCTTCGTGGGTGCGCGAGCAGTACTTC
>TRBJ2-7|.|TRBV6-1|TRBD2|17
CASSEQPSGTSGYEQYF
TGTGCCAGCAGTGAACAACCGTCCGGGACTAGCGGCTACGAGCAGTACTTC
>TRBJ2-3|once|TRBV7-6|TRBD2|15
CASSFLAGAEDTQYF
TGTGCCAGCAGCTTTCTAGCGGGAGCCGAAGATACGCAGTATTTT
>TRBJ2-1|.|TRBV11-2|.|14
CASSLRGQIYEQFF
TGTGCCAGCAGCTTAAGGGGTCAAATTTACGAGCAGTTCTTC
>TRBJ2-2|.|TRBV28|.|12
CASSSGTGELFF
TGTGCCAGCAGTAGTGGGACCGGGGAGCTGTTTTTT
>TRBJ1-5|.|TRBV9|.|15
CASSVGSNSNQPQHF
TGTGCCAGCAGCGTAGGCAGTAATAGCAATCAGCCCCAGCATTTT
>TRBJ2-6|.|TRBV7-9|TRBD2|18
CASSYSGRSDSGANVLTF
TGTGCCAGCAGCTATAGCGGGAGGTCAGATTCTGGGGCCAACGTCCTGACTTTC
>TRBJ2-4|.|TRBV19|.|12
CASIRRRNIQYF
TGTGCCAGTATTAGAAGGAGGAACATTCAGTACTTC
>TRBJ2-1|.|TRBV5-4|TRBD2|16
CASSWVAGESYNEQFF
TGTGCCAGCAGCTGGGTTGCGGGAGAATCTTACAATGAGCAGTTCTTC
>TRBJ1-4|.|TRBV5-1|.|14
CASSLEWTNEKLFF
TGCGCCAGCAGCTTGGAGTGGACTAATGAAAAACTGTTTTTT
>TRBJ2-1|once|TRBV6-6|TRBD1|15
CASSRRTGDYNEQFF
TGTGCCAGCAGTCGACGGACAGGTGACTACAATGAGCAGTTCTTC
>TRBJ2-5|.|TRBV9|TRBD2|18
CASSVSGGAGGPLETQYF
TGTGCCAGCAGCGTAAGCGGAGGAGCGGGAGGGCCTTTAGAGACCCAGTACTTC
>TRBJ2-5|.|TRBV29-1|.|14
CSVKGSGLGETQYF
TGCAGCGTGAAGGGTTCTGGGTTAGGAGAGACCCAGTACTTC
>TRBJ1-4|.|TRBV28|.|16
CASSLGPIATNEKLFF
TGTGCCAGCAGTTTGGGACCGATTGCAACTAATGAAAAACTGTTTTTT
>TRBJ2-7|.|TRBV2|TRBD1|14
CASRIGTDDYEQYF
TGTGCCAGCAGAATCGGGACAGACGACTACGAGCAGTACTTC
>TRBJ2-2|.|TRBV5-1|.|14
CASSLGLNTGELFF
TGCGCCAGCAGCTTGGGATTAAACACCGGGGAGCTGTTTTTT
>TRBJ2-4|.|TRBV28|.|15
CASSGRDLKKNIQYF
TGTGCCAGTTCAGGGAGAGATTTAAAAAAAAACATTCAGTACTTC
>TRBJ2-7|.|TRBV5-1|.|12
CASSRDATRQYF
TGCGCCAGCAGTCGCGACGCCACGAGGCAGTACTTC
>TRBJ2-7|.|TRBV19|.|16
CASSISIKNSAYEQYF
TGTGCCAGTAGTATATCTATTAAGAATTCCGCCTACGAGCAGTACTTC
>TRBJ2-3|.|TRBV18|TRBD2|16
CASSPLAGASTDTQYF
TGTGCCAGCTCACCACTCGCGGGAGCCAGCACAGATACGCAGTATTTT
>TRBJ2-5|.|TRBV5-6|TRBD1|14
CASSLRQGQETQYF
TGTGCCAGCAGCTTGCGACAGGGCCAGGAGACCCAGTACTTC
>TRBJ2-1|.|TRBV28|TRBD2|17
CASSDPRTSGTYNEQFF
TGTGCCAGCTCCGATCCGCGAACTAGCGGGACCTACAATGAGCAGTTCTTC
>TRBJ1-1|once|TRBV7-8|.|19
CASSFGSRRARGLGYEAFF
TGTGCCAGCAGCTTTGGGTCCCGGCGTGCCCGGGGCCTTGGGTATGAAGCTTTCTTT
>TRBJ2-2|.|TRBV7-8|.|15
CASSLVGGNFGELFF
TGTGCCAGCAGCTTAGTCGGCGGGAATTTCGGGGAGCTGTTTTTT
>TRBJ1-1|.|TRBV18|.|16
CASSPPGKEFNTEAFF
TGTGCCAGCTCACCACCCGGGAAGGAGTTTAACACTGAAGCTTTCTTT
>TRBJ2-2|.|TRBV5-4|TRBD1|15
CASSPDRGDTGELFF
TGTGCCAGCAGCCCTGACAGGGGGGATACCGGGGAGCTGTTTTTT
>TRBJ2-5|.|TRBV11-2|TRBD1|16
CASSLGDRGQGETQYF
TGTGCCAGCAGCTTAGGGGACAGGGGGCAGGGAGAGACCCAGTACTTC
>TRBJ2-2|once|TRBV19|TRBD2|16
CASSISSGSRIGELFF
TGTGCCAGTAGTATTTCCAGCGGGAGTAGAATCGGGGAGCTGTTTTTT
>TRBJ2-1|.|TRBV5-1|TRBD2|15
CASSPRTSEYNEQFF
TGCGCCAGCAGCCCGAGGACTAGCGAGTACAATGAGCAGTTCTTC
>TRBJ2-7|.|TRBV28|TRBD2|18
CASSSSSKPLAGGGEQYF
TGTGCCAGCAGTTCATCCTCAAAGCCACTAGCGGGAGGCGGCGAGCAGTACTTC
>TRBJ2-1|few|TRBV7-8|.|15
CASSLVGISYNEQFF
TGTGCCAGCAGCTTAGTTGGGATCTCCTACAATGAGCAGTTCTTC
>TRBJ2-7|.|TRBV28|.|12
CAARSGAYEQYF
TGTGCCGCACGATCGGGAGCCTACGAGCAGTACTTC
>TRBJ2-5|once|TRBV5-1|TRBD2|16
CASSFSPSGTEETQYF
TGCGCCAGCAGCTTCTCGCCTAGCGGGACAGAGGAGACCCAGTACTTC
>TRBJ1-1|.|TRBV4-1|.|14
CASSRGQRVTEAFF
TGCGCCAGCAGCCGAGGACAGCGGGTCACTGAAGCTTTCTTT
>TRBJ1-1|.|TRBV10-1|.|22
CASSELCNPRTDTDSLNTEAFF
TGCGCCAGCAGTGAGTTATGTAACCCGAGAACTGATACGGACAGTTTGAACACTGAAGCTTTCTTT
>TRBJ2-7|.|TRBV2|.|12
CASGGLSYEQYF
TGTGCCAGCGGGGGACTGTCCTACGAGCAGTACTTC
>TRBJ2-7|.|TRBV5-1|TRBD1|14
CASSLGQGAYEQYF
TGCGCCAGCAGCTTGGGTCAGGGGGCCTACGAGCAGTACTTC
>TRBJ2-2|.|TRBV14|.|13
CASSRQNTGELFF
TGTGCCAGCAGCCGACAGAACACCGGGGAGCTGTTTTTT
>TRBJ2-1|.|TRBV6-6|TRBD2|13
CASREGGANEQFF
TGTGCCAGCAGGGAGGGAGGGGCCAATGAGCAGTTCTTC
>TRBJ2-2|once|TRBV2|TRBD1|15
CASSEAPQGTGELFF
TGTGCCAGCAGTGAAGCCCCACAGGGGACCGGGGAGCTGTTTTTT
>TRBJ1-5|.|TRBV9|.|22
CASSVALGGSKRLFYSNQPQHF
TGTGCCAGCAGCGTAGCTTTGGGGGGCTCGAAGCGACTCTTTTATAGCAATCAGCCCCAGCATTTT
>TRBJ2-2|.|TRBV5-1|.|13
CASSPRAGGELFF
TGCGCCAGCAGCCCCCGGGCCGGCGGGGAGCTGTTTTTT
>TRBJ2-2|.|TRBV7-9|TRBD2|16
CASSQPGLENTGELFF
TGTGCCAGCAGCCAACCGGGACTAGAGAACACCGGGGAGCTGTTTTTT
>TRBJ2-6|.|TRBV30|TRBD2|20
CAWSVEGMGLAFSGANVLTF
TGTGCCTGGAGTGTAGAGGGGATGGGACTAGCATTCTCTGGGGCCAACGTCCTGACTTTC
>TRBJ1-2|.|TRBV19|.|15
CASSIGPGSLGGYTF
TGTGCCAGTAGTATCGGACCAGGGAGTCTGGGCGGCTACACCTTC
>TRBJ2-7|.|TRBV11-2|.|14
CASSSTRSSYEQYF
TGTGCCAGCAGCTCTACGAGGAGTTCCTACGAGCAGTACTTC
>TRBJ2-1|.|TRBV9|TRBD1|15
CASTIGGTGLNEQFF
TGTGCCAGCACCATTGGGGGGACAGGGCTTAATGAGCAGTTCTTC